This passage covers 11 T cell receptor beta chains from one sample sequenced in a study of blood T cells in healthy people across ages. Then a second PCR, running roughly 6 to 12 cycles, was carried out with a sample-barcoded 5' primer and a J-beta primer mix. TCRdb called the 5' RACE reads again in MiXCR, with one record for every CDR3 protein. The data contain some 900,000 distinct CDR3 sequences, roughly 52% of them singletons. The specimen was blood. The receptors were sampled from a man aged 25-40 years in good health.

The J gene is TRBJ2-3, the V gene TRBV5-1, with 7 bases that match TRBD1. The V and J ends lost 6 bases and 1 base, in that order; junction bases with no gene match: 8. The length of the CDR3 is 15 residues. Germline V gene lookup returns CDR1 SGHRS and CDR2 YFSETQ. Here the CDR3 DNA reads TGCGCCAGCATCTTACCAGGGGGTGGCACAGATACGCAGTATTTT. It translates to CASILPGGGTDTQYF.

The genes are TRBV6-5 and TRBJ1-1; weak D call: TRBD1 (5 bases). CDR1 is MNHEY and CDR2 is SVGAGI in the germline V gene. The CDR3 consists of 15 residues. The V gene lost 0 bases and the J gene lost 1 base, with 9 bases spanning the gap. CDR3 amino acids: CASSYSWQGNTEAFF. CDR3 in DNA: TGTGCCAGCAGTTACTCGTGGCAGGGGAACACTGAAGCTTTCTTT.

This chain connects TRBV4-1 to TRBJ1-3; D uncertain. CDR1 is MGHRA, CDR2 YSYEKL, per germline. V dropped 1 base and J dropped 2 bases, with 6 bases sitting between them. The CDR3 length is 14 residues. DNA for the CDR3: TGCGCCAGCAGCCAAGTCCGCGCTGGAAACACCATATATTTT. Its protein product is CASSQVRAGNTIYF.

On this clonotype itself: This sequence may be a read error, since a much larger clone differs from it by one base. The CDR3 sequence is CTSSRQGGSYEQYF. DNA for the CDR3: TGTACCAGCAGTCGACAGGGGGGGTCCTACGAGCAGTACTTC. The chain joins TRBV12-3 or TRBV12-4 to TRBJ2-7; 9 nucleotides agree with TRBD1. This CDR3 is 14 amino acids long.

The chain combines TRBV28 with TRBJ1-2; 7 bases are a match to TRBD1. CDR3 length equals 16 residues. V shed 3 bases and J 3 bases; nucleotides not matched to a gene: 10. The germline gives CDR1 MDHEN, CDR2 SYDVKM. CDR3 protein: CASSLVFTGDHYGYTF. CDR3 in DNA: TGTGCCAGCAGTTTGGTCTTCACAGGGGACCACTATGGCTACACCTTC.

The chain links TRBV4-1 to TRBJ2-5, with D possibly TRBD2 on 6 matching bases. V gave up 1 base and J gave up 2 bases, with 11 bases separating them. CDR1 and CDR2 from the germline V gene are MGHRA and YSYEKL. This CDR3 is built from 15 residues. The CDR3 sequence is CASSQGSAGQETQYF. DNA of the CDR3: TGCGCCAGCAGCCAAGGGAGCGCGGGGCAAGAGACCCAGTACTTC.

The rearrangement joins TRBV10-3 to TRBJ2-5; TRBD2 might be the D (6 bases). The CDR3 runs 13 residues. The germline CDR1 and CDR2 sequences are ENHRY and SYGVKD. The V end was cut by 4 bases, the J end by 11 bases, with 17 bases between. The CDR3 spells CAISVTSVNEQYF. Written as DNA, the CDR3 is TGTGCCATCAGTGTGACTAGTGTGAATGAGCAGTACTTC.

The sample holds a few counts of this clonotype. The rearrangement joins TRBV28 to TRBJ1-6, with D possibly TRBD1 on 5 matching bases. The germline gives CDR1 MDHEN, CDR2 SYDVKM. The length of the CDR3 is 15 residues. With 7 bases removed from V and 7 bases from J, the gap between germline ends came to 17 bases. The CDR3 bases are TGTGCCAGCACCTCTAGTACAAGGGGCAATTCACCCCTCCACTTT. Residues: CASTSSTRGNSPLHF.

The genes are TRBV20-1 and TRBJ2-4, with 9 bases that match TRBD1. The DNA end is more similar to TRBJ2-7, so the J call may be wrong. Germline values: CDR1 DFQATT, CDR2 SNEGSKA (reference sequence). The CDR3 has 16 residues. CDR3 DNA: TGCAGTGCTAGGGGGACCGACAGGGGGAACCTCTACGAGCAGTACTTC. Residues: CSARGTDRGNLYEQYF.

V and J are TRBV6-2 or TRBV6-3 and TRBJ1-2; tentatively, D is TRBD1 (6 bases). V was pared by 7 bases and J by 3 bases, with 12 bases between. The CDR3 has 13 amino acids. Germline V gene sequence: CDR1 MNHEY, CDR2 SVGEGT. The CDR3, as DNA: TGTGCCAGCAAACGCGGGACATACTATGGCTACACCTTC. This sequence encodes CASKRGTYYGYTF.

As regards this clonotype: A much larger clone sits a single nucleotide away, making a read error possible. This chain links TRBV13 with TRBJ2-7; D possibly corresponds to TRBD1 (5 bases). The V end was cut by 1 base, the J end by 3 bases, with 7 bases between. Germline CDR1 PRHDT, CDR2 FYEKMQ (reference sequence). This CDR3 spans 13 amino acids. The DNA of the CDR3 is TGTGCCAGCAGCTTAGAACAGGTCTACGAGCAGTACTTC. This codes for CASSLEQVYEQYF.